Sequencing of this TCR beta chain was carried out in a study of technical replicates of blood from several donors. With 9 bases removed from V and 8 bases from J, the gap between germline ends came to 16 bases. The CDR3 is made up of 12 amino acids. Germline V CDR1 and CDR2: LNHDA, SQIVND (reference sequence). The table came from immunoSEQ multiplex PCR; TCRdb's copy has only in-frame clones and leaves some out. The sample carries about 12,000 clones, 85% to 95% recorded once. The source material was PBMCs. V and J are TRBV19 and TRBJ1-2; D is unclear. The TCR sequence derives from a human donor in good health. The CDR3 DNA is TGTGCCAGCAGTCCCTCCCGGCGGGGCTACACCTTC. Its translation is CASSPSRRGYTF. The full variable domain, with the rest looked up from reference TRBV19 and TRBJ1-2, is DGGITQSPKYLFRKEGQNVTLSCEQNLNHDAMYWYRQDPGQGLRLIYYSQIVNDFQKGDIAEGYSVSREKKESFPLTVTSAQKNPTAFYLCASSPSRRGYTFGSGTRLTVV.